This T cell receptor beta chain was recorded in a study of T cell responses to AZD1222 COVID-19 vaccine. Across the study: Pooling covered second doses at about 4 or about 12 weeks. Study-level points and caveats: It was only after the peak T cell response that any repertoires were sampled. The study found Spike-specific TCR breadth and depth rose after two AZD1222 doses.

Points on this clone: Its antigen is currently unknown.

Germline values: CDR1 ENHRY, CDR2 SYGVKD. This CDR3 has 13 residues. The J segment lost 3 bases and the V segment lost 4 bases, leaving 2 bases of the junction unmatched. The method was immunoSEQ multiplex PCR; TCRdb's version includes in-frame clones alone and lacks a portion of them. This table has over 100,000 clones, around 89% appearing once. This chain joins TRBV10-3 and TRBJ2-7; 8 bases match TRBD2. The clonotype was recovered from an adult in good health. This material consisted of peripheral blood, taken on day 0 of AZD1222 vaccination. As DNA, the CDR3 is TGTGCCATCAGTGCGGGGACTAGCTACGAGCAGTACTTC. This sequence encodes CAISAGTSYEQYF.